These 14 T cell receptor beta chains originate from one sample sequenced in a study of T-cell memory formation after mild COVID-19. TCRdb called the 5' RACE reads again in MiXCR, with one record for every CDR3 protein. Of around 320,000 distinct CDR3 sequences in the sample, approximately 15% were seen once. Sequenced: PBMCs or a T cell subset sorted from them (not recorded which). Source of these receptors: a man aged 18-30 years who had mild COVID-19 (a few samples of this study predate the infection). Cell type and time point are not known.

The gene calls are TRBV6-1 and TRBJ2-3; no reliable D call. The CDR3 contains 18 residues. CDR1 MNHNS and CDR2 SASEGT come from the germline V gene. Trimming shortened V by 4 bases and J by 1 base, and 21 bases separated the two germline ends. The CDR3 coding sequence is TGTGCCAGCAGTGCCTACTTTCCTTCTCCCACGGGCACAGATACGCAGTATTTT. This translates into CASSAYFPSPTGTDTQYF.

The rearrangement links TRBV7-2 to TRBJ1-1; D is uncertain. Trimming cost V 1 base and J 0 bases, with 9 bases left between them. Germline CDR1 SGHTA, CDR2 FQGNSA. The CDR3 consists of 15 residues. The CDR3 loop reads CASSLGRAVNTEAFF. The CDR3 region has the DNA TGTGCCAGCAGCTTAGGGCGGGCGGTGAACACTGAAGCTTTCTTT. Using reference TRBV7-2 and TRBJ1-1 for the parts outside the CDR3, the full variable domain is GAGVSQSPSNKVTEKGKDVELRCDPISGHTALYWYRQSLGQGLEFLIYFQGNSAPDKSGLPSDRFSAERTGGSVSTLTIQRTQQEDSAVYLCASSLGRAVNTEAFFGQGTRLTVV.

There are a few counts of this clonotype. The chain combines TRBV6-2 or TRBV6-3 with TRBJ2-3; 9 bases are shared with TRBD2. This CDR3 comprises 16 residues. CDR1 and CDR2 (germline): MNHEY, SVGEGT. V gave up 4 bases and J gave up 1 base; unmatched junction bases: 6. The CDR3 nucleotides read TGTGCCAGCAGTTTCCTGACTAGCGGTGGCACAGATACGCAGTATTTT. Translation gives CASSFLTSGGTDTQYF.

This clonotype was recorded a few times. This chain joins TRBV7-6 and TRBJ2-3; possible D gene TRBD2, 6 bases. V dropped 5 bases and J dropped 1 base, with 13 bases sitting between them. CDR1 SGHVS and CDR2 FNYEAQ come from the germline V gene. This CDR3 is 15 amino acids long. DNA for the CDR3: TGTGCCAGCAGCCCCTCTCCGGGGGGCACAGATACGCAGTATTTT. This gives the protein CASSPSPGGTDTQYF.

This clonotype was recorded at least ten times. The V call is TRBV3-1, the J call TRBJ2-3, with D possibly matching TRBD1 (6 bases). The CDR3 runs 15 residues. Deletions cut 4 bases from V and 2 bases from J, with 13 bases between. Germline CDR1 LGHDT, CDR2 YNNKEL (reference sequence). CDR3 sequence (DNA): TGTGCCAGCAGCCTTCGGACAGACAACACAGATACGCAGTATTTT. The encoded protein is CASSLRTDNTDTQYF.

The rearrangement uses TRBV6-2 or TRBV6-3 and TRBJ1-6, with D maybe TRBD1 (5 bases). V was pared by 4 bases and J by 9 bases, with 22 bases between. CDR3 length: 17 residues. In germline, CDR1 is MNHEY, CDR2 SVGEGT. The CDR3 loop reads CASSSLFQGKGRSPLHF. DNA of the CDR3: TGTGCCAGCAGTTCACTCTTCCAGGGAAAAGGACGTTCACCCCTCCACTTT.

Only a few counts were recorded for this clonotype. This chain uses TRBV19 with TRBJ2-1; 10 bases are shared with TRBD1. The CDR3 length is 15 residues. With 6 bases clipped from V and 9 bases from J, the junction kept 11 bases outside the gene matches. From germline, CDR1 is LNHDA and CDR2 SQIVND (reference sequence). CDR3 DNA: TGTGCCAGTAGAACCGGGACAGGGGTTTATAGTGAGCAGTTCTTC. It encodes CASRTGTGVYSEQFF.

This clonotype was counted only a few times. J is TRBJ2-7 and V is TRBV4-2; D perhaps matches TRBD2 (7 bases). The CDR3 spans 17 residues. Germline V lookup: CDR1 LGHNA, CDR2 YNFKEQ. Trimming took off 1 base at V and 4 bases at J, with 20 bases between the two ends. This CDR3 is CASSQGLGAGAGYEQYF. As DNA, the CDR3 is TGTGCCAGCAGCCAAGGGCTCGGGGCGGGGGCCGGGTACGAGCAGTACTTC.

This clonotype was counted ten times or more. The chain has TRBV2 and TRBJ1-1; D unclear. The length of the CDR3 is 13 residues. V was shortened by 4 bases and J by 3 bases, with 9 bases between the two germline ends. Germline values: CDR1 SNHLY, CDR2 FYNNEI. CDR3 protein: CASSGVRDTEAFF. The CDR3 DNA follows: TGTGCCAGCAGTGGCGTAAGGGACACTGAAGCTTTCTTT. The full variable domain, with the rest looked up from reference TRBV2 and TRBJ1-1, is EPEVTQTPSHQVTQMGQEVILRCVPISNHLYFYWYRQILGQKVEFLVSFYNNEISEKSEIFDDQFSVERPDGSNFTLKIRSTKLEDSAMYFCASSGVRDTEAFFGQGTRLTVV.

This clonotype showed up just once. This chain links TRBV12-3 or TRBV12-4 with TRBJ2-7; TRBD2 matches 7 bases. This CDR3 has 14 residues. V lost 7 bases and J lost 0; bases outside the gene matches: 6. The DNA for the CDR3 is TGTGCCAGCATTGATAGCGGGCGCTCCTACGAGCAGTACTTC. Its protein product is CASIDSGRSYEQYF.

Only a few counts were recorded for this clonotype. This sequence joins TRBV19 and TRBJ2-3; D tentatively fits TRBD1 or TRBD2 (5 bases each). Trimming removed 5 bases from V and 2 bases from J, with 14 bases in between. CDR1 and CDR2 from the germline V gene are LNHDA and SQIVND (reference sequence). CDR3 length: 15 residues. CDR3 protein: CASSSLGTPTDTQYF. The CDR3 nucleotides read TGTGCCAGTAGTTCCCTCGGGACCCCCACAGATACGCAGTATTTT. The variable domain in full, completed from reference TRBV19 and TRBJ2-3, reads DGGITQSPKYLFRKEGQNVTLSCEQNLNHDAMYWYRQDPGQGLRLIYYSQIVNDFQKGDIAEGYSVSREKKESFPLTVTSAQKNPTAFYLCASSSLGTPTDTQYFGPGTRLTVL.

This clonotype was picked up many times. The chain uses TRBV5-6 and TRBJ2-7; 9 nucleotides line up with TRBD2. The CDR3 runs 13 residues. Germline V lookup: CDR1 SGHDT, CDR2 YYEEEE. V dropped 4 bases and J dropped 4; count of bases not matched to a gene: 3. This CDR3 reads CASSGGGAYEQYF. The CDR3 DNA reads as TGTGCCAGCAGCGGCGGGGGGGCTTACGAGCAGTACTTC.

The rearrangement joins TRBV7-2 to TRBJ2-3, with no clear D. V lost 1 base, J lost 4 bases, and 9 bases lay in between. In germline, CDR1 is SGHTA, CDR2 FQGNSA. The length of the CDR3 is 14 residues. CDR3 amino acids: CASSLVSSSDTQYF. CDR3 bases: TGTGCCAGCAGCTTAGTCAGTAGCTCAGATACGCAGTATTTT. Complete variable domain (other parts from reference TRBV7-2 and TRBJ2-3): GAGVSQSPSNKVTEKGKDVELRCDPISGHTALYWYRQSLGQGLEFLIYFQGNSAPDKSGLPSDRFSAERTGGSVSTLTIQRTQQEDSAVYLCASSLVSSSDTQYFGPGTRLTVL.

This clonotype has a handful of counts. The chain recombines TRBV6-5 with TRBJ2-3; no definite D call. CDR3 length: 13 amino acids. Trimming shortened V by 5 bases and J by 0 bases, and 6 bases separated the two germline ends. Per the germline V gene, CDR1 is MNHEY and CDR2 is SVGAGI. CDR3 sequence: CASSHRSTDTQYF. CDR3 in DNA: TGTGCCAGCAGTCACCGTAGCACAGATACGCAGTATTTT.